Following are 27 T cell receptor beta chains from one sample sequenced in a study of blood T cells in healthy people across ages. A second PCR of 7 to 11 cycles used a sample-barcoded 5' primer and a J-beta primer mix. TCRdb used MiXCR to reprocess the 5' RACE reads, holding one entry per CDR3 protein. The table records around 780,000 distinct CDR3 sequences, 45% to 70% of them present only once. Sequenced: blood. Receptors originate from a middle-aged man in good health.

This clonotype was found a few times. The chain links TRBV5-1 to TRBJ2-1; 13 nucleotides agree with TRBD2. This CDR3 region has 14 residues. Germline CDR1 reads SGHRS; CDR2 reads YFSETQ. V lost 7 bases and J lost 4; bases outside the gene matches: 2. The CDR3 nucleotides read TGCGCCAGCGGGACTAGCGGGGCTTACAATGAGCAGTTCTTC. Translating it yields CASGTSGAYNEQFF.

The chain carries TRBV29-1 and TRBJ2-7; 8 bases fit TRBD1. The ends lost 6 bases at V and 7 bases at J; junction bases unmatched: 11. Germline assignment: CDR1 SQVTM and CDR2 ANQGSEA. The CDR3 is 13 amino acids. The CDR3 sequence: CSVMGTGYNEQYF. CDR3 bases: TGCAGCGTCATGGGGACAGGTTACAATGAGCAGTACTTC.

This rearrangement joins TRBV28 to TRBJ1-6; D ambiguous. This CDR3 is built from 13 residues. Germline loops: CDR1 MDHEN, CDR2 SYDVKM. The V gene lost 6 bases and the J gene lost 10 bases, with 13 bases spanning the gap. CDR3 residues: CASSTGWKSPLHF. The CDR3 DNA reads TGTGCCAGCAGCACGGGGTGGAAATCACCCCTCCACTTT.

Details on this clonotype: Relative to the germline gene, one junction end is altered; a read error may explain this. The chain uses TRBV12-3 or TRBV12-4 and TRBJ1-2; D unclear. There are 14 residues in the CDR3. CDR3 loop: CAGSSPLNDDGYTF. The CDR3, as DNA: TGTGCCGGCAGTTCACCCCTAAATGACGATGGCTACACCTTC.

This clonotype was seen only a few times. The rearrangement joins TRBV12-5 to TRBJ2-1; D is unclear. The V gene's germline CDR1 is LGHNT and CDR2 FRNRAP. The CDR3 sequence is 13 residues long. The V end was cut by 0 bases, the J end by 10 bases, with 10 bases between. DNA for the CDR3: TGTGCTAGTGGTTTGGTTTCACTGAAAGAGCAGTTCTTC. Amino acids: CASGLVSLKEQFF.

This clonotype was observed a few times. V is TRBV24-1 and J is TRBJ2-7, with 10 bases lining up with TRBD1. The CDR3 length is 15 residues. The V and J ends lost 4 bases and 7 bases, in that order; junction bases with no gene match: 9. The germline V gene has CDR1 KGHDR and CDR2 SFDVKD. The CDR3 sequence: CATSDRTGGSSEQYF. CDR3 sequence (DNA): TGTGCCACCAGTGACCGGACAGGGGGGTCGAGTGAGCAGTACTTC.

The genes are TRBV20-1 and TRBJ2-5, with D unclear. V lost 2 bases, J lost 2 bases, and 9 bases lay in between. The germline gives CDR1 DFQATT, CDR2 SNEGSKA (reference sequence). This CDR3 comprises 13 residues. In DNA form, the CDR3 reads TGCAGTGCTAGAACCTGGAGTCAAGAGACCCAGTACTTC. Translated: CSARTWSQETQYF.

The chain employs TRBV6-2 or TRBV6-3 and TRBJ2-5, with D perhaps TRBD2 (5 bases). The J call could be wrong; TRBJ2-7 is a better fit for the DNA end. The CDR3 consists of 11 residues. Germline values: CDR1 MNHEY, CDR2 SVGEGT. In DNA, the CDR3 is TGTGCCAGCAGAGAAGAGGGCGAGCAGTACTTC. Amino acid sequence: CASREEGEQYF.

The chain couples TRBV19 to TRBJ2-1; 12 positions agree with TRBD2. Germline CDR1 is LNHDA and CDR2 is SQIVND (reference sequence). CDR3 size: 13 residues. The trim removed 8 bases at V and 9 bases at J, leaving 5 bases unmatched. CDR3 region: CASAGLAGGEQFF. Written as DNA, the CDR3 is TGTGCCAGTGCGGGACTAGCGGGCGGTGAGCAGTTCTTC.

This clonotype was counted only a few times. This CDR3 is CASSVATGGYEQYF. The CDR3 DNA sequence: TGTGCCAGCAGCGTAGCTACGGGGGGCTACGAGCAGTACTTC. This chain links TRBV9 with TRBJ2-7; 7 nucleotides line up with TRBD2. CDR3 length: 14 amino acids. Germline lookup yields CDR1 SGDLS and CDR2 YYNGEE. The J segment lost 3 bases and the V segment lost 0 bases, leaving 3 bases of the junction unmatched.

This clonotype has a count of ten or more. The chain employs TRBV10-2 and TRBJ2-6, with a weak D call TRBD1 (6 bases). The CDR3 has 15 residues. Germline values: CDR1 WSHSY, CDR2 SAAADI. Trimming cost V 6 bases and J 1 base, with 10 bases left between them. CDR3 residues: CASRATGSGANVLTF. In DNA form, the CDR3 reads TGCGCCAGCAGAGCTACAGGGTCTGGGGCCAACGTCCTGACTTTC.

The chain joins TRBV28 to TRBJ2-7, with a possible D match to TRBD2 (5 bases). Germline lookup yields CDR1 MDHEN and CDR2 SYDVKM. The V and J ends lost 3 bases and 2 bases respectively, with 8 bases between them. The CDR3 spans 13 residues. Written as DNA, the CDR3 is TGTGCCAGCAGTTTTTGGGGAGCCTACGAGCAGTACTTC. It is translated as CASSFWGAYEQYF. Based on the CDR3 plus reference TRBV28 and TRBJ2-7, the full variable domain is DVKVTQSSRYLVKRTGEKVFLECVQDMDHENMFWYRQDPGLGLRLIYFSYDVKMKEKGDIPEGYSVSREKKERFSLILESASTNQTSMYLCASSFWGAYEQYFGPGTRLTVT.

This chain joins TRBV29-1 and TRBJ2-7; 7 bases line up with TRBD1. The DNA end lines up better with TRBJ2-1; the J call may be wrong. The CDR3 has 15 amino acids. CDR1 SQVTM and CDR2 ANQGSEA come from the germline V gene. CDR3 in DNA: TGCAGCGTTGACTCGGGTTCAGGGGGTTGGGATGAGCAGTTCTTC. Residues: CSVDSGSGGWDEQFF.

V and J are TRBV12-3 or TRBV12-4 and TRBJ2-1; TRBD1 matches at 9 bases. The CDR3 runs 17 residues. The ends lost 0 bases at V and 4 bases at J; junction bases unmatched: 7. In DNA, the CDR3 is TGTGCCAGCAGTTTAGCGAGGGGACAGGGTGGTTACAATGAGCAGTTCTTC. Translation: CASSLARGQGGYNEQFF.

This sequence joins TRBV3-1 and TRBJ2-1; the D gene is possibly TRBD2 (5 bases). Trimming pared 1 base from V and 8 bases from J, leaving 15 bases between. CDR1 and CDR2 (germline): LGHDT, YNNKEL (reference sequence). This CDR3 contains 15 residues. CDR3 loop: CASSQAHGLYHEQFF. In nucleotides, the CDR3 is TGTGCCAGCAGCCAAGCCCATGGACTTTACCATGAGCAGTTCTTC.

This clonotype was found many times. V and J are TRBV13 and TRBJ1-2, with TRBD1 identical over 10 bases. V was pared by 5 bases and J by 6 bases, with 3 bases of the junction left unmatched. CDR3 size: 13 residues. The germline gives CDR1 PRHDT, CDR2 FYEKMQ (reference sequence). The CDR3 loop is CASSQDRGDGYTF. The CDR3 DNA reads as TGTGCCAGCAGCCAGGACAGGGGGGATGGCTACACCTTC.

The chain recombines TRBV5-1 with TRBJ2-5; 7 positions match TRBD1. This CDR3 is built from 16 residues. CDR1 and CDR2 from the germline V gene are SGHRS and YFSETQ. The ends lost 3 bases at V and 4 bases at J; junction bases unmatched: 12. The CDR3 is CASSYPRTGTTETQYF. In DNA form, the CDR3 reads TGCGCCAGCAGCTACCCTCGGACAGGCACCACAGAGACCCAGTACTTC.

This clonotype was found a few times. The chain employs TRBV20-1 and TRBJ2-7; 9 bases align to TRBD1. Germline CDR1 reads DFQATT; CDR2 reads SNEGSKA (reference sequence). This CDR3 is 15 amino acids long. The V and J ends lost 2 bases and 2 bases, in that order; junction bases with no gene match: 7. The CDR3, as DNA: TGCAGTGCTAGATCACCGGGACAGGGCCCCTACGAGCAGTACTTC. Translation gives CSARSPGQGPYEQYF.

The gene calls are TRBV4-2 and TRBJ2-3, with D perhaps TRBD2 (5 bases). V lost 0 bases, J lost 0 bases, and 13 bases lay in between. The CDR3 is 17 residues long. Germline V gives CDR1 LGHNA, CDR2 YNFKEQ. The CDR3 loop is CASSQDHQRTSTDTQYF. The CDR3 DNA reads as TGTGCCAGCAGCCAAGATCACCAGCGGACTAGCACAGATACGCAGTATTTT.

The gene calls are TRBV7-9 and TRBJ2-3; D may be TRBD2 (5 bases). The CDR3 spans 14 residues. The germline gives CDR1 SEHNR, CDR2 FQNEAQ (reference sequence). The V and J ends lost 5 bases and 2 bases respectively, with 11 bases between them. CDR3 sequence: CASSVGADTDTQYF. As DNA, the CDR3 is TGTGCCAGCAGCGTTGGAGCGGACACAGATACGCAGTATTTT.

This clonotype was detected once. This chain connects TRBV7-9 to TRBJ2-1, with TRBD1 matching 8 bases. CDR1 and CDR2 (germline): SEHNR, FQNEAQ (reference sequence). CDR3 length: 15 amino acids. The ends lost 4 bases at V and 7 bases at J; junction bases unmatched: 9. The CDR3: CASSSHQTGANEQFF. CDR3 DNA: TGTGCCAGCAGCTCCCACCAGACAGGGGCAAATGAGCAGTTCTTC.

The chain is built from TRBV7-9 and TRBJ1-1; 7 bases map to TRBD1. Germline V CDR1 and CDR2: SEHNR, FQNEAQ (reference sequence). The CDR3 has 15 amino acids. Unmatched junction bases numbered 7, after V lost 5 bases and J lost 1 base. The CDR3 DNA is TGTGCCAGCAGCGAAAACAGGGGCGCGAACACTGAAGCTTTCTTT. Amino acid sequence: CASSENRGANTEAFF.

The V and J genes are TRBV7-3 and TRBJ2-5; 7 positions match TRBD2. V was clipped by 0 bases and J by 11 bases; unmatched bases: 18. The CDR3 contains 17 residues. CDR1 is SGHTA and CDR2 is FQGTGA in the germline V gene. The CDR3 region has the DNA TGTGCCAGCAGCTTAACCGGGGGTGCAGCGGGGAGCAATGAGCAGTACTTC. Translation gives CASSLTGGAAGSNEQYF.

This clonotype was seen more than once but under ten times. This chain joins TRBV4-2 and TRBJ2-3; D gene unclear. The germline gives CDR1 LGHNA, CDR2 YNFKEQ. The length of the CDR3 is 13 residues. The V gene lost 3 bases and the J gene lost 6 bases, with 10 bases spanning the gap. The CDR3, as DNA: TGTGCCAGCAGCCACCCCCAGTCCGATACGCAGTATTTT. Its protein product is CASSHPQSDTQYF.

This rearrangement joins TRBV6-2 or TRBV6-3 to TRBJ2-5; D is ambiguous. The V end was cut by 6 bases, the J end by 0 bases, with 8 bases between. Germline V gene lookup returns CDR1 MNHEY and CDR2 SVGEGT. The CDR3 totals 13 residues. CDR3 region: CASRPPYQETQYF. CDR3 nucleotide sequence: TGTGCCAGCAGACCACCGTACCAAGAGACCCAGTACTTC.

This chain connects TRBV11-2 to TRBJ2-3; 8 bases are a match to TRBD2. The germline gives CDR1 SGHAT, CDR2 FQNNGV. V dropped 1 base and J dropped 2; count of bases not matched to a gene: 2. The CDR3 extends over 15 amino acids. Written as DNA, the CDR3 is TGTGCCAGCAGCTTAGGCGGGGGGCCCACAGATACGCAGTATTTT. Its protein product is CASSLGGGPTDTQYF.

V gene TRBV5-1 combines with J gene TRBJ1-6, with 8 nucleotides matching TRBD1. The CDR3 consists of 13 residues. Germline V gene data show CDR1 as SGHRS and CDR2 as YFSETQ. V lost 0 bases to trimming and J lost 13 bases; unmatched junction nucleotides: 3. The CDR3 loop reads CASSLGTGTPLHF. The CDR3 bases are TGCGCCAGCAGCTTGGGGACAGGGACCCCCCTCCACTTT.